This TCR beta chain is drawn from a study of lymphopenia after photon versus proton radiotherapy. General study findings and limits: Proton therapy kept repertoires fairly stable, unlike photons, which gained effector/memory cells. After lymphocyte nadir, photon-treated repertoires showed oligoclonal expansion, especially CD8+ Temra. Better survival with proton therapy was suggested as possible, not demonstrated. Larger post-nadir TCR diversity loss correlated inversely with survival in deceased patients.

V lost 10 bases to trimming and J lost 2 bases, with 12 bases between them. CDR1 and CDR2 from the germline V gene are MGHDK and SYGVNS. The CDR3 sequence is 12 residues long. As concerns this clone: Antigen unknown.

Libraries were prepared by immunoSEQ multiplex PCR; TCRdb keeps only in-frame clonotypes and omits some of them. The repertoire holds 9,500 to 15,000 clones, with roughly 90% as singletons. This clonotype was obtained from a man between 60 and 75 years old with pancreatic cancer. Sequencing was performed on peripheral blood, taken from a patient treated with proton-based radiotherapy. The chain links TRBV25-1 to TRBJ2-7; D could derive from TRBD1 or TRBD2 (5 bases each). The CDR3 loop reads CATSGSTYEQYF. The CDR3 nucleotides are TGTGCCACTTCAGGGAGCACCTACGAGCAGTACTTC.